A selection of T cell receptor beta chains follows, all from one sample in a study of blood T cell repertoires in COVID-19. Method: immunoSEQ multiplex PCR; TCRdb's copy keeps in-frame clones and lacks some. Found here are hundreds of thousands of clones, over 75% of them singletons; the top ten hold approximately 12%. Sequenced input: peripheral blood. All receptors come from a human donor in a cohort sampled during active COVID-19. Each CDR3 is given with its conserved first and last residue. D genes are given only for firm matches. Clone size, where shown, is once, few, many, or a class for clones that have expanded.

v_gene: TRBV9
abundance: .
j_gene: TRBJ2-1
d_gene: TRBD2
CDR3nt: TGTGCCAGCAGCGCTCATAGCGGGAGGGAGGCTGAGCAGTTCTTC
CDR3aa: CASSAHSGREAEQFF

v_gene: TRBV27
abundance: .
j_gene: TRBJ2-7
d_gene: TRBD1
CDR3nt: TGTGCCAGCAGTTCCGGACAGGGCACCTACGAGCAGTACTTC
CDR3aa: CASSSGQGTYEQYF

v_gene: TRBV28
abundance: .
j_gene: TRBJ2-5
d_gene: TRBD1
CDR3nt: TGTGCCAGCAGTTCCATACTCCCGGGACAGGGGCAAGAGACCCAGTACTTC
CDR3aa: CASSSILPGQGQETQYF

v_gene: TRBV7-2
abundance: .
j_gene: TRBJ1-3
d_gene: .
CDR3nt: TGTGCCAGCAGCTTGGGGGGTGGAAACACCATATATTTT
CDR3aa: CASSLGGGNTIYF

v_gene: TRBV7-9
abundance: once
j_gene: TRBJ1-5
d_gene: .
CDR3nt: TGTGCCAGCAGCTCCTCTTATCAGCCCCAGCATTTT
CDR3aa: CASSSSYQPQHF

v_gene: TRBV7-8
abundance: .
j_gene: TRBJ2-7
d_gene: TRBD2
CDR3nt: TGTGCCAGCAGCTTATATCAGACTAGCAGAAAGATTTACGAGCAGTACTTC
CDR3aa: CASSLYQTSRKIYEQYF

v_gene: TRBV30
abundance: .
j_gene: TRBJ1-5
d_gene: TRBD1
CDR3nt: TGTGCCTGGAGTGTACCTGGGACAGGTAATGAGCCCCAGCATTTT
CDR3aa: CAWSVPGTGNEPQHF

v_gene: TRBV10-3
abundance: few
j_gene: TRBJ2-5
d_gene: .
CDR3nt: TGTGCCATCAGGGGGGCAGACCAAGAGACCCAGTACTTC
CDR3aa: CAIRGADQETQYF

v_gene: TRBV7-2
abundance: .
j_gene: TRBJ1-5
d_gene: TRBD1
CDR3nt: TGTGCCAGCTCGGGACAGGCCAATCAGCCCCAGCATTTT
CDR3aa: CASSGQANQPQHF

v_gene: TRBV14
abundance: .
j_gene: TRBJ1-2
d_gene: .
CDR3nt: TGTGCCAGCAGCCAAGGGACAAGTTCCTATGGCTACACCTTC
CDR3aa: CASSQGTSSYGYTF

v_gene: TRBV28
abundance: .
j_gene: TRBJ2-3
d_gene: TRBD1
CDR3nt: TGTGCCAGCAGTTACGGACAGGGGGCTGGCACAGATACGCAGTATTTT
CDR3aa: CASSYGQGAGTDTQYF

v_gene: TRBV28
abundance: .
j_gene: TRBJ1-4
d_gene: .
CDR3nt: TGTGCCAGCAGCCTGAGGCTGATTGAAAAACTGTTTTTT
CDR3aa: CASSLRLIEKLFF

v_gene: TRBV6-1
abundance: .
j_gene: TRBJ1-3
d_gene: TRBD1
CDR3nt: TGTGCCAGCAGTGAAAGTTTCGGAGGGTTGGTCGGGACAGGCTCTGGAAACACCATATATTTT
CDR3aa: CASSESFGGLVGTGSGNTIYF

v_gene: TRBV19
abundance: .
j_gene: TRBJ2-3
d_gene: .
CDR3nt: TGTGCCAGTAGTATCCGCCAGGGCCCCACAGATACGCAGTATTTT
CDR3aa: CASSIRQGPTDTQYF

v_gene: TRBV27
abundance: .
j_gene: TRBJ2-1
d_gene: .
CDR3nt: TGTGCCAGCAGCCCGGTCGGGGGATCCTACAATGAGCAGTTCTTC
CDR3aa: CASSPVGGSYNEQFF

v_gene: TRBV3-1/TRBV3-2
abundance: .
j_gene: TRBJ2-7
d_gene: TRBD2
CDR3nt: TGTGCCAGCAGCCAACAAGCGGGAGGGCCGGTTCGGCAGTACTTC
CDR3aa: CASSQQAGGPVRQYF

v_gene: TRBV2
abundance: .
j_gene: TRBJ2-3
d_gene: .
CDR3nt: TGTGCCAGCAGTGAAGTCGCGACTAGCACAGATACGCAGTATTTT
CDR3aa: CASSEVATSTDTQYF

v_gene: TRBV7-2
abundance: .
j_gene: TRBJ2-1
d_gene: TRBD2
CDR3nt: TGTGCCAGCAGCTCCAGCGGGAGGGCCATGAATGAGCAGTTCTTC
CDR3aa: CASSSSGRAMNEQFF

v_gene: TRBV14
abundance: .
j_gene: TRBJ2-2
d_gene: .
CDR3nt: TGTGCCAGCAGCCAATGGCCCGGGGAGCTGTTTTTT
CDR3aa: CASSQWPGELFF

v_gene: TRBV6-5
abundance: .
j_gene: TRBJ2-7
d_gene: .
CDR3nt: TGTGCCAGCACTCTGACGGGTAGCTCCTACGAGCAGTACTTC
CDR3aa: CASTLTGSSYEQYF

v_gene: TRBV24-1
abundance: .
j_gene: TRBJ1-2
d_gene: .
CDR3nt: TGTGCCACCAGTGACCCCGCTTCAGGGGAGCGCTACACCTTC
CDR3aa: CATSDPASGERYTF

v_gene: TRBV28
abundance: .
j_gene: TRBJ1-1
d_gene: .
CDR3nt: TGTGCCAGCAGTTTATTATCCGGGGACACTGAAGCTTTCTTT
CDR3aa: CASSLLSGDTEAFF

v_gene: TRBV28
abundance: .
j_gene: TRBJ2-7
d_gene: .
CDR3nt: TGTGCCAGCAGTTTATTCCCCGCCTACGAGCAGTACTTC
CDR3aa: CASSLFPAYEQYF